Listed here are 9 T cell receptor beta chains from one sample, sequenced in a study of blood T cell repertoires in COVID-19. TCRdb's copy holds only in-frame clones and misses some; the assay was immunoSEQ multiplex PCR. In the table there are some 220,000 clones, 70% to 90% of which are singletons. The sample taken for sequencing was peripheral blood. The receptor source for this set is a middle-aged man with acute or convalescent COVID-19.

The chain couples TRBV11-3 to TRBJ2-5, with 7 bases lining up with TRBD1. V lost 5 bases, J lost 4 bases, and 13 bases stayed unmatched. This CDR3 region has 16 residues. CDR1 and CDR2 from the germline V gene are SGHNT and YENEEA. This CDR3 reads CASSPREGATSETQYF. The CDR3 DNA follows: TGTGCCAGCAGCCCGAGAGAGGGGGCCACGTCAGAGACCCAGTACTTC.

V is TRBV5-1 and J is TRBJ2-5, with D possibly TRBD2 on 6 matching bases. The CDR3 contains 15 residues. Trimming removed 7 bases at V and 7 bases at J, with 23 bases between. Germline V CDR1 and CDR2: SGHRS, YFSETQ. The CDR3 region has the DNA TGCGCCAGCTTCTCGGGAGTAGGGGAGTGGGGGACCCAGTACTTC. Protein product: CASFSGVGEWGTQYF.

V usage is TRBV25-1 and J usage is TRBJ2-7, with 7 bases that match TRBD2. V was clipped by 1 base and J by 2 bases; unmatched bases: 8. The CDR3 contains 16 residues. CDR1 is MGHDK, CDR2 SYGVNS, per germline. CDR3 sequence (DNA): TGTGCCAGCAGTGAATCGGGGAGGGAAAAACCCTACGAGCAGTACTTC. It encodes CASSESGREKPYEQYF.

The rearrangement joins TRBV27 to TRBJ1-4, with TRBD1 as a possible D gene (5 bases). The CDR3 sequence is 16 residues long. Germline assignment: CDR1 MNHEY and CDR2 SMNVEV (reference sequence). V lost 3 bases and J 8 bases, leaving 19 bases between the germline ends. This chain's CDR3 is CASSFSRDYNGEKLFF. The CDR3, as DNA: TGTGCCAGCAGTTTTTCGAGGGACTATAACGGAGAAAAACTGTTTTTT.

The gene calls are TRBV19 and TRBJ2-3; no definite D call. The V end lost 5 bases, the J end lost 0 bases, and 9 bases lay between the germline ends. Per germline, CDR1 LNHDA and CDR2 SQIVND (reference sequence). The CDR3 sequence is 14 residues long. The CDR3: CASSATRSTDTQYF. The CDR3 nucleotides are TGTGCCAGTAGTGCCACCCGGAGCACAGATACGCAGTATTTT.

This clone was seen a handful of times. The gene calls are TRBV4-1 and TRBJ1-2, with no clear D. Deletions cut 0 bases from V and 1 base from J, with 9 bases between. CDR1 is MGHRA and CDR2 is YSYEKL in the germline V gene. The CDR3 is 15 residues long. CDR3 loop: CASSQDIRGNYGYTF. The CDR3 DNA follows: TGCGCCAGCAGCCAAGATATTCGGGGTAACTATGGCTACACCTTC.

The chain recombines TRBV15 with TRBJ2-1, with 7 nucleotides matching TRBD1. Germline V lookup: CDR1 LNHNV, CDR2 YYDKDF (reference sequence). The CDR3 covers 13 residues. J lost 6 bases, V lost 9 bases, and 8 bases had no gene match. The CDR3 DNA sequence: TGTGCCACGGCATATAACAGGGGCAATGAGCAGTTCTTC. It specifies CATAYNRGNEQFF.

The genes are TRBV7-3 and TRBJ2-1; D possibly corresponds to TRBD2 (5 bases). CDR1 and CDR2 (germline): SGHTA, FQGTGA. CDR3 length: 12 residues. V dropped 5 bases and J dropped 7 bases, with 9 bases sitting between them. DNA of the CDR3: TGTGCCAGCAGCAAATCGGGGAATGAGCAGTTCTTC. The encoded protein is CASSKSGNEQFF.

The V gene is TRBV27, the J gene TRBJ2-7, with 9 nucleotides matching TRBD1. CDR3 length: 14 residues. The germline gives CDR1 MNHEY, CDR2 SMNVEV (reference sequence). After removal of 2 bases from V and 4 bases from J, the junction contained 3 bases not matched to a gene. The CDR3 region has the DNA TGTGCCAGCAGTTTACGGGACAGGGCGTACGAGCAGTACTTC. Residues: CASSLRDRAYEQYF.